This T cell receptor (beta chain) was retrieved from a study of cytomegalovirus exposure and HLA in healthy donors. Study findings and constraints: In a later analysis, DRB1 alleles had the most associated TCRs; HLA-C alleles the fewest. Within a later analysis, the majority of CMV-associated TCR beta chains appeared HLA-restricted. Around 160 TCR beta chains were listed as cytomegalovirus-associated.

On this clone: Its antigen remains unidentified.

CDR3 length: 15 residues. Germline CDR1 reads ENHRY; CDR2 reads SYGVKD. Trimming removed 2 bases at V and 13 bases at J, with 24 bases between. Participants comprised healthy donors of bone marrow. The primer mix had 60 Vbeta and 13 Jbeta primers. Generated by immunoSEQ multiplex PCR, the TCRdb table keeps only in-frame clones and is missing some. The table records roughly 220,000 clones, 80% to 85% of them present only once. Source material: PBMCs. The receptor was derived from a woman in her 40s in good health and CMV-seronegative. J is TRBJ2-7 and V is TRBV10-3; D might be TRBD1 (5 bases). CDR3 loop: CAISEEPTRTRQGYF. CDR3 nucleotides: TGTGCCATCAGTGAGGAACCAACGCGGACACGACAAGGCTACTTC.